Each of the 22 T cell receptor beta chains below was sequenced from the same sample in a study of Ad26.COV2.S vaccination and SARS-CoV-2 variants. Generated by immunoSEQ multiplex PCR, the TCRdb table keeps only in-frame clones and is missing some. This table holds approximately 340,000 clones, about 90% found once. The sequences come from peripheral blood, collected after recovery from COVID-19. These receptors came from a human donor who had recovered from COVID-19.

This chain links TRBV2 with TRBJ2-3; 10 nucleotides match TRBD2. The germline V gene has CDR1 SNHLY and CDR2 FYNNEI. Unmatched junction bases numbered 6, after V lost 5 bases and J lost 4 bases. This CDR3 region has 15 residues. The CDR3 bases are TGTGCCAGCAGTCGGGGACTAGCGAACGCAGATACGCAGTATTTT. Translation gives CASSRGLANADTQYF. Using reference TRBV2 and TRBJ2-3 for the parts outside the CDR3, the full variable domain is EPEVTQTPSHQVTQMGQEVILRCVPISNHLYFYWYRQILGQKVEFLVSFYNNEISEKSEIFDDQFSVERPDGSNFTLKIRSTKLEDSAMYFCASSRGLANADTQYFGPGTRLTVL.

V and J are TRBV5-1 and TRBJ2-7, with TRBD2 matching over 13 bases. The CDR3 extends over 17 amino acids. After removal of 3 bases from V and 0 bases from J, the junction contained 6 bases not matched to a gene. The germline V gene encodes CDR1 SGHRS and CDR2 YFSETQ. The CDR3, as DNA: TGCGCCAGCAGCTCGGTGACTAGCGGGGGGCCCTCCTACGAGCAGTACTTC. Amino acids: CASSSVTSGGPSYEQYF.

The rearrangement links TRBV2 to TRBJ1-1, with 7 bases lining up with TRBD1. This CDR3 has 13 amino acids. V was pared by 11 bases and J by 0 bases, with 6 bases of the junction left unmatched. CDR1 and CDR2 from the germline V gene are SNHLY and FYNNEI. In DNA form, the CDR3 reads TGTGCCGGGAGGACAGGACTGAACACTGAAGCTTTCTTT. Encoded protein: CAGRTGLNTEAFF. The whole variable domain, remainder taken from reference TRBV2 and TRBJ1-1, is EPEVTQTPSHQVTQMGQEVILRCVPISNHLYFYWYRQILGQKVEFLVSFYNNEISEKSEIFDDQFSVERPDGSNFTLKIRSTKLEDSAMYFCAGRTGLNTEAFFGQGTRLTVV.

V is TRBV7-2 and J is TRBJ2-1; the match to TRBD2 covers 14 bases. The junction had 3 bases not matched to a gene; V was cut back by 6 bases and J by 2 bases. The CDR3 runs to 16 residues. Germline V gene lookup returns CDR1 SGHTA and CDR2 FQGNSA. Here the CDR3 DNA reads TGTGCCAGCAGGCTGACTAGCGGGGGGGCCTACAATGAGCAGTTCTTC. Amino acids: CASRLTSGGAYNEQFF.

The CDR3: CASSPVTGTGELFF. For the CDR3, the DNA is TGCGCCAGCAGCCCAGTGACAGGAACCGGGGAGCTGTTTTTT. J is TRBJ2-2 and V is TRBV10-1; the D gene is possibly TRBD1 (6 bases). The V gene's germline CDR1 is WNHNN and CDR2 SYGVQD (reference sequence). This CDR3 spans 14 amino acids. The V and J ends lost 6 bases and 5 bases respectively, with 13 bases between them.

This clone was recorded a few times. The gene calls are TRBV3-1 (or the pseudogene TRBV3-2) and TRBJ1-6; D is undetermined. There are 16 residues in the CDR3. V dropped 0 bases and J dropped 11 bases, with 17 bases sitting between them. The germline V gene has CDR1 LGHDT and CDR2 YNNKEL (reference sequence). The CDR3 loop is CASSQDFGHLPPPLHF. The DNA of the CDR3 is TGTGCCAGCAGCCAAGATTTCGGTCACCTGCCGCCACCCCTCCACTTT.

This CDR3 is CASSLVGGGADEQFF. The CDR3 coding sequence is TGTGCCAGCAGCTTGGTCGGCGGGGGGGCGGATGAGCAGTTCTTC. The gene calls are TRBV5-6 and TRBJ2-1; 9 bases fit TRBD2. The CDR3 is 15 amino acids. The V gene end was trimmed by 0 bases and the J gene end by 8 bases; junction bases not matched to a gene: 6. CDR1 and CDR2 from the germline V gene are SGHDT and YYEEEE.

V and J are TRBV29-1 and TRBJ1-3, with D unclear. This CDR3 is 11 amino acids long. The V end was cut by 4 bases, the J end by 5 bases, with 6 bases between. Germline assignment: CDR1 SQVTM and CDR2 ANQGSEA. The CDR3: CSVVFRNTIYF. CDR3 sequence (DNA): TGCAGCGTTGTCTTCCGAAACACCATATATTTT.

Here the CDR3 DNA reads TGTGCCAGCGGAGGGCTCCGGGACACTGAAGCTTTCTTT. Protein product: CASGGLRDTEAFF. The chain couples TRBV12-3 or TRBV12-4 to TRBJ1-1; D is unresolved. V lost 8 bases and J lost 3, with 13 bases in between. The CDR3 is made up of 13 amino acids.

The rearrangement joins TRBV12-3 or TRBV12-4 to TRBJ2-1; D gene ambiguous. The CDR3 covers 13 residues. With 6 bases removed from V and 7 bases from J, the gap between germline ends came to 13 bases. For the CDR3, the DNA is TGTGCCAGCAGAGCGCCGGTCGGAAATGAGCAGTTCTTC. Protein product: CASRAPVGNEQFF.

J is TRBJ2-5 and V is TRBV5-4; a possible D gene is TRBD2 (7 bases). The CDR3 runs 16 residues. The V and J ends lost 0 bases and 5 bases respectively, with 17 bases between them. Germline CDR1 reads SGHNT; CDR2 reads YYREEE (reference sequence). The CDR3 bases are TGTGCCAGCAGCTTGGTGGTGGGGGGGCCCGTCGAGACCCAGTACTTC. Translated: CASSLVVGGPVETQYF.

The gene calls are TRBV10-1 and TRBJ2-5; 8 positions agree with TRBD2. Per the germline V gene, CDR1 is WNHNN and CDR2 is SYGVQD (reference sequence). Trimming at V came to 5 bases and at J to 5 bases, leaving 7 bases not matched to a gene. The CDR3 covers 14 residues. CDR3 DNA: TGCGCCAGCAGTACCGGGACGGGGGGGGAGACCCAGTACTTC. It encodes CASSTGTGGETQYF.

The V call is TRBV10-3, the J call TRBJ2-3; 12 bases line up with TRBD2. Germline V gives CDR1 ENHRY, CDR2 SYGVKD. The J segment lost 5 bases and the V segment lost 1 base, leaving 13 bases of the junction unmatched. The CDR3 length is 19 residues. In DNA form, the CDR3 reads TGTGCCATCAGTGAGTTGCTAGCGGGGGGGCGGAAGGGAGGAGATACGCAGTATTTT. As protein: CAISELLAGGRKGGDTQYF.

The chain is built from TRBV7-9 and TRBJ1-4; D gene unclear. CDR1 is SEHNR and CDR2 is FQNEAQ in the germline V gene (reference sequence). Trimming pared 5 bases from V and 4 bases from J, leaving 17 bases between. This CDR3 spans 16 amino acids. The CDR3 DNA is TGTGCCAGCAGCCCCTTTTGGGAGCCGGGTAATGAAAAACTGTTTTTT. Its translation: CASSPFWEPGNEKLFF.

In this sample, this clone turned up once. The CDR3 DNA is TGTGCCAGTTCACACGGGGCAGTAGGTTCTGAAGCTTTCTTT. It translates to CASSHGAVGSEAFF. The V call is TRBV19, the J call TRBJ1-1; TRBD1 is a possible D gene (5 bases). The CDR3 is 14 residues long. Germline assignment: CDR1 LNHDA and CDR2 SQIVND (reference sequence). The ends were cut back, 8 bases at V and 6 bases at J, with 19 bases in the middle.

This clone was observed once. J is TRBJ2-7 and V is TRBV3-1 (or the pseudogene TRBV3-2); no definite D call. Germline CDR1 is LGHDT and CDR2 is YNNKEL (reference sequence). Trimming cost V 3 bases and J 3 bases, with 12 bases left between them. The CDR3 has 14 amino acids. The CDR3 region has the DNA TGTGCCAGCAGCCAGTACCAGTGGGACTACGAGCAGTACTTC. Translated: CASSQYQWDYEQYF.

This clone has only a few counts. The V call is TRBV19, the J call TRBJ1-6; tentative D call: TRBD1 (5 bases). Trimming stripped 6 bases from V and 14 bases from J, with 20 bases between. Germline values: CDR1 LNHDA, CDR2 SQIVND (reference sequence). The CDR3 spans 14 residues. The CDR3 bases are TGTGCCAGTAGCGCAGGGAGGGAAGGATTCACCCTCCACTTT. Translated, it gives CASSAGREGFTLHF.

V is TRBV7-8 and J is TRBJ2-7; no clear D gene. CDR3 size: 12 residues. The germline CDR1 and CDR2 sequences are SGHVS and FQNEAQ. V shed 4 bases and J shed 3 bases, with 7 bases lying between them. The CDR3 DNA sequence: TGTGCCAGCAGCTCCCTCAACTACGAGCAGTACTTC. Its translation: CASSSLNYEQYF.

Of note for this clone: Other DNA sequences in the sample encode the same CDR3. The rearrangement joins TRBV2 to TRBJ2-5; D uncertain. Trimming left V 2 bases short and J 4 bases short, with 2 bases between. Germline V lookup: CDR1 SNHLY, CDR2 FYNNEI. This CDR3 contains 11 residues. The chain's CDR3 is CASSERETQYF. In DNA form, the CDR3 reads TGTGCCAGCAGTGAAAGAGAGACCCAGTACTTC.

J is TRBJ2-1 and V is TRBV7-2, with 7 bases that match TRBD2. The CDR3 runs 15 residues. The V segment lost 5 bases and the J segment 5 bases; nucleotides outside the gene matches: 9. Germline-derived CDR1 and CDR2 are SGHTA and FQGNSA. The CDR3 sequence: CASSHLERGHNEQFF. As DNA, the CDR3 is TGTGCCAGCAGCCACCTTGAGCGGGGACACAATGAGCAGTTCTTC. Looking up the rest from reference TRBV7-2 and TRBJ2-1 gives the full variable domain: GAGVSQSPSNKVTEKGKDVELRCDPISGHTALYWYRQSLGQGLEFLIYFQGNSAPDKSGLPSDRFSAERTGGSVSTLTIQRTQQEDSAVYLCASSHLERGHNEQFFGPGTRLTVL.

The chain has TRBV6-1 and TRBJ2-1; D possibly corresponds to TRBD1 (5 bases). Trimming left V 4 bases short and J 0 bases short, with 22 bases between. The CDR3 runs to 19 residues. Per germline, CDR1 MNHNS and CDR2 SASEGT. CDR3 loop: CASSVLFGAASSSYNEQFF. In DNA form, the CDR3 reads TGTGCCAGCAGTGTACTATTTGGGGCCGCATCCAGCTCCTACAATGAGCAGTTCTTC.

The CDR3 sequence: CASSQGGRGSNQPQHF. DNA of the CDR3: TGCGCCAGCAGCCAAGGAGGAAGGGGTAGCAATCAGCCCCAGCATTTT. This sequence joins TRBV4-1 and TRBJ1-5; maybe TRBD1 (5 bases). The germline V gene has CDR1 MGHRA and CDR2 YSYEKL. The CDR3 totals 16 residues. V was trimmed by 1 base and J by 0 bases, leaving 10 bases between them.